This T cell receptor beta chain was sequenced in a study of cytomegalovirus exposure and HLA in healthy donors. For the study at large: Around 85 million unique TCR sequences came from HLA-typed donors in an early release.

13 Jbeta primers and 60 Vbeta primers were used for the PCR. Sequencing used immunoSEQ multiplex PCR; TCRdb keeps in-frame clones, though not all of them. The sample carries about 190,000 clones, almost 80% recorded once. The sample consisted of PBMCs. This TCR was sampled from a woman aged 18 to 35 in good health and CMV-seronegative.

The CDR3 loop is CASSQRTSGVYNEQFF. CDR3 DNA sequence: TGTGCCAGCAGCCAAAGGACTAGCGGGGTCTACAATGAGCAGTTCTTC. The chain carries TRBV5-8 and TRBJ2-1; 12 nucleotides agree with TRBD2. CDR3 size: 16 residues. J lost 3 bases, V lost 4 bases, and 5 bases had no gene match. Per the germline V gene, CDR1 is SGHTS and CDR2 is YDEGEE.